The 6 T cell receptor beta chains reported below all come from one sample, sequenced in a study of shared clonotypes between healthy human individuals (dated by TCRdb to the early 2020s). The library relied on the immunoSEQ multiplex PCR assay. Held by TCRdb, this immuneACCESS table contains in-frame sequences only and omits some clones. Under half of the omission traces to an unresolved V gene where checked; the cause of the rest is unknown. Recorded for this sample are around 2,000,000 clones; about 95% of them occurred a single time. 1.2% of the sample lies in the top ten. For the CD8 naive samples, CD45RO-negative cells were positively selected for CCR7, yielding a CD45RA+CCR7+ population from which TemRA cells were excluded. Sequencing was carried out using naive CD8+ T cells sorted from blood. The cell subset or site label on this specimen signifies: CD45RA+CCR7+. The origin of the receptors is a man aged 18 to 30 in good health.

The V and J genes are TRBV18 and TRBJ1-4; the match to TRBD1 covers 8 bases. The CDR3 is made up of 12 amino acids. The V and J ends lost 11 bases and 7 bases, in that order; junction bases with no gene match: 6. Germline values: CDR1 KGHSH, CDR2 LQKENI. Here the CDR3 DNA reads TGTGCCTCGGGGACAGGAGGTGAAAAACTGTTTTTT. The encoded protein is CASGTGGEKLFF.

V and J are TRBV27 and TRBJ2-1; D possibly matches TRBD1 or TRBD2 (6 bases each). Between the trimmed V and J ends, which lost 7 bases and 4 bases, there was a span of 20 bases. The CDR3 contains 16 residues. Germline CDR1 is MNHEY and CDR2 is SMNVEV (reference sequence). The chain's CDR3 is CASNQRSGAGYNEQFF. The CDR3 DNA is TGTGCCAGCAACCAACGGTCGGGGGCGGGATACAATGAGCAGTTCTTC.

V and J are TRBV27 and TRBJ1-3; 8 bases are shared with TRBD1. Losses at the gene ends were 5 bases for V and 1 base for J; bases not matched to a gene: 7. This CDR3 comprises 16 residues. CDR1 and CDR2 from the germline V gene are MNHEY and SMNVEV (reference sequence). The CDR3 loop is CASSEGTGLSGNTIYF. The DNA of the CDR3 is TGTGCCAGCAGTGAGGGGACAGGACTATCTGGAAACACCATATATTTT.

The chain is built from TRBV6-5 and TRBJ1-2, with D perhaps TRBD1 (5 bases). The CDR3 loop spans 16 amino acids. Germline V gene sequence: CDR1 MNHEY, CDR2 SVGAGI. V was shortened by 0 bases and J by 3 bases, with 14 bases between the two germline ends. The CDR3 region is CASSYSATEGDYGYTF. CDR3 sequence (DNA): TGTGCCAGCAGTTACTCGGCCACAGAAGGGGACTATGGCTACACCTTC.

This sequence joins TRBV6-1 and TRBJ2-3; D might be TRBD2 (5 bases). This CDR3 region has 13 residues. Germline V gene lookup returns CDR1 MNHNS and CDR2 SASEGT. V was pared by 8 bases and J by 5 bases, with 14 bases between. CDR3 region: CASGSTMGDTQYF. The CDR3 DNA reads TGTGCCAGCGGGAGTACTATGGGAGATACGCAGTATTTT.

The V and J genes are TRBV27 and TRBJ1-5; unclear D gene. The V gene's germline CDR1 is MNHEY and CDR2 SMNVEV (reference sequence). The V end was cut by 1 base, the J end by 5 bases, with 6 bases between. CDR3 length: 13 amino acids. The CDR3 loop reads CASSLWFDQPQHF. The CDR3 DNA reads TGTGCCAGCAGTTTATGGTTCGATCAGCCCCAGCATTTT.